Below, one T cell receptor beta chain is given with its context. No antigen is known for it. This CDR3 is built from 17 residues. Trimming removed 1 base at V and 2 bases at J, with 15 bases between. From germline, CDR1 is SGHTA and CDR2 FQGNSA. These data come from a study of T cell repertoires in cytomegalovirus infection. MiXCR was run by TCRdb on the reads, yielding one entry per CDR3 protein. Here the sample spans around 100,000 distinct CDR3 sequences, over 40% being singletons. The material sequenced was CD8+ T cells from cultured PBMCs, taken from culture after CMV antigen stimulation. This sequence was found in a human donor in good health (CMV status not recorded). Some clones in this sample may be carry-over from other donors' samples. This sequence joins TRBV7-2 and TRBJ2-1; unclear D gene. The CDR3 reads CASSLEASWVAYNEQFF. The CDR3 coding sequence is TGTGCCAGCAGCTTAGAGGCCTCCTGGGTCGCCTACAATGAGCAGTTCTTC.